These 2 T cell receptor beta chains share one sample of origin, sequenced in a study of radiation and T cells in renal cell carcinoma. Some clones are missing from TCRdb's copy, which holds only in-frame ones; the method was immunoSEQ multiplex PCR. The data contain 150,000 to 180,000 clones, roughly 87% of them singletons. Documented time point: blood 2 weeks post-SBRT. Treatment here: 15 Gy SBRT to primary tumor, nephrectomy 4 weeks later. The material sequenced was blood, taken from a patient whose treatment included radiotherapy and nephrectomy. The receptors come from a woman aged 45-59 years with renal cell carcinoma.

This chain joins TRBV5-6 and TRBJ2-1; D possibly corresponds to TRBD1 (6 bases). The V gene lost 2 bases and the J gene lost 2 bases, with 14 bases spanning the gap. Per the germline V gene, CDR1 is SGHDT and CDR2 is YYEEEE. The CDR3 has 16 amino acids. The CDR3 DNA sequence: TGTGCCAGCAGCTTACAAGGGGGTACCCCCTACAATGAGCAGTTCTTC. It codes for CASSLQGGTPYNEQFF. Together with reference TRBV5-6 and TRBJ2-1, the CDR3 gives the full variable domain: DAGVTQSPTHLIKTRGQQVTLRCSPKSGHDTVSWYQQALGQGPQFIFQYYEEEERQRGNFPDRFSGHQFPNYSSELNVNALLLGDSALYLCASSLQGGTPYNEQFFGPGTRLTVL.

This clone was seen only once. This rearrangement joins TRBV9 to TRBJ1-3; possible D gene TRBD1, 6 bases. Trimming stripped 5 bases from V and 0 bases from J, with 9 bases between. This CDR3 spans 14 amino acids. Germline V gene sequence: CDR1 SGDLS, CDR2 YYNGEE. In DNA form, the CDR3 reads TGTGCCAGCAGTGGAGGGGGCTCTGGAAACACCATATATTTT. Translating it yields CASSGGGSGNTIYF.